This TCR beta chain was sequenced during a study of shared clonotypes between healthy human individuals. TCRdb keeps only in-frame clones here, not all; method: immunoSEQ multiplex PCR. Of hundreds of thousands of clones in the sample, 85% to 95% were seen once. Germline assignment: CDR1 SGHRS and CDR2 YFSETQ. Deletions cut 3 bases from V and 3 bases from J, with 10 bases between. The CDR3 is made up of 13 amino acids. Terminally differentiated effector memory CD45RA+ cells were left out of the naive CD8 fraction, which was CD45RO-negative and positively selected for CCR7. Sequenced: naive CD8+ T cells sorted from blood. The clonotype originates from a woman in her 30s in good health. This rearrangement joins TRBV5-1 to TRBJ2-7; D tentatively reads TRBD1 or TRBD2 (5 bases each). CDR3 bases: TGCGCCAGCAGCTGGGACGTTGGCTACGAGCAGTACTTC. Its translation: CASSWDVGYEQYF.